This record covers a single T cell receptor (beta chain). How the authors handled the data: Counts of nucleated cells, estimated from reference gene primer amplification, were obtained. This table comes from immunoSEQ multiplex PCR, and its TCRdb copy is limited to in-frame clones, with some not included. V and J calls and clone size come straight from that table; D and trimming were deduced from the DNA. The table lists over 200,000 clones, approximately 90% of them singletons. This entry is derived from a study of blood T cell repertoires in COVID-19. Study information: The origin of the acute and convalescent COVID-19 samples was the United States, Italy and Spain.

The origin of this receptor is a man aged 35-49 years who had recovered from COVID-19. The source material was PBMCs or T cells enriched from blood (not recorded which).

The CDR3 spells CASSKLRGYTYEQYF. DNA of the CDR3: TGTGCCAGCAGCAAACTCAGGGGGTATACCTACGAGCAGTACTTC. J is TRBJ2-7 and V is TRBV27, with 7 bases that match TRBD1. The CDR3 runs 15 residues. From germline, CDR1 is MNHEY and CDR2 SMNVEV (reference sequence). V lost 6 bases, J lost 2 bases, and 10 bases stayed unmatched.